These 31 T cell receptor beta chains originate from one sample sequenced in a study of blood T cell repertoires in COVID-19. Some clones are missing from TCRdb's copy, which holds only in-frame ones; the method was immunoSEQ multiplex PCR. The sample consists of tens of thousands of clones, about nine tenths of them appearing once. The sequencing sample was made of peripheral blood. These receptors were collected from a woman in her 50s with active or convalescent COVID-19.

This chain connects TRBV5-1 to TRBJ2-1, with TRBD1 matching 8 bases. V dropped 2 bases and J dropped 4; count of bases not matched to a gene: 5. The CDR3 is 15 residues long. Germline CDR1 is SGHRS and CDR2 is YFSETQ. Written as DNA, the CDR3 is TGCGCCAGCAGCTTTGATGGACAGGGATACAATGAGCAGTTCTTC. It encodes CASSFDGQGYNEQFF.

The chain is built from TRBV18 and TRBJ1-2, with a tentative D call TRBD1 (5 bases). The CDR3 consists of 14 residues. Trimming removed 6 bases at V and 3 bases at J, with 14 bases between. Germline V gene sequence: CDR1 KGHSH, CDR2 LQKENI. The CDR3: CASSLKGNHYGYTF. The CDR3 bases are TGTGCCAGCTCCCTAAAGGGGAACCACTATGGCTACACCTTC. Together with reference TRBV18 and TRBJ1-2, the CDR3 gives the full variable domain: NAGVMQNPRHLVRRRGQEARLRCSPMKGHSHVYWYRQLPEEGLKFMVYLQKENIIDESGMPKERFSAEFPKEGPSILRIQQVVRGDSAAYFCASSLKGNHYGYTFGSGTRLTVV.

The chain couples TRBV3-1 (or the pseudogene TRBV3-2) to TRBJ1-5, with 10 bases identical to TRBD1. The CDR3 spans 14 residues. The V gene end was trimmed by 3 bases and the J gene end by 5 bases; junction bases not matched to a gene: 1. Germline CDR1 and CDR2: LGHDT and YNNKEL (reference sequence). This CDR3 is CASSQGTGDQPQHF. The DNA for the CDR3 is TGTGCCAGCAGCCAGGGGACAGGGGATCAGCCCCAGCATTTT.

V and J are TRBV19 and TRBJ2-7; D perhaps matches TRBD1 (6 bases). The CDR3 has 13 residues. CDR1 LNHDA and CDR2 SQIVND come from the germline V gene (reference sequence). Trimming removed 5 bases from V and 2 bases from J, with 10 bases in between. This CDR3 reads CASSGDRTYEQYF. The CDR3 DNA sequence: TGTGCCAGTAGTGGAGACAGGACCTACGAGCAGTACTTC. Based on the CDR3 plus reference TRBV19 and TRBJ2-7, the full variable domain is DGGITQSPKYLFRKEGQNVTLSCEQNLNHDAMYWYRQDPGQGLRLIYYSQIVNDFQKGDIAEGYSVSREKKESFPLTVTSAQKNPTAFYLCASSGDRTYEQYFGPGTRLTVT.

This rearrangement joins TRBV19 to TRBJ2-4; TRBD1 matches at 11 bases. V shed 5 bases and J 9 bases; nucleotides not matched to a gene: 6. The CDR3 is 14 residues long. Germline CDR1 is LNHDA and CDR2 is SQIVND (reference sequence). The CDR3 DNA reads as TGTGCCAGTAGTCTCGGGACAGGGGGAGGCATTCAGTACTTC. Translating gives CASSLGTGGGIQYF.

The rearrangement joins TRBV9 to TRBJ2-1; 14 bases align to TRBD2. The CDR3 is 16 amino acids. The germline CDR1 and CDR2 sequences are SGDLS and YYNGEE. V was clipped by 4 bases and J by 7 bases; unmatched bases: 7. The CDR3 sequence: CASSKTSGGVGNEQFF. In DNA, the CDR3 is TGTGCCAGCAGCAAGACTAGCGGGGGGGTAGGTAATGAGCAGTTCTTC.

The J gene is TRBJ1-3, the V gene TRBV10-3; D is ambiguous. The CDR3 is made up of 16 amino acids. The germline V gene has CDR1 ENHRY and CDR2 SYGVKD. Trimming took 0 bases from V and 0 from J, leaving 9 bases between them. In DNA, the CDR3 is TGTGCCATCAGTGAGTCCGGTTTACGCTCTGGAAACACCATATATTTT. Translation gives CAISESGLRSGNTIYF.

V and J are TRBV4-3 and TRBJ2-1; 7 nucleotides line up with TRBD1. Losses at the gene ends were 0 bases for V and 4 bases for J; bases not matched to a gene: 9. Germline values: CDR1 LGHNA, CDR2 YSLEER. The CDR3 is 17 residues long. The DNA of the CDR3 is TGCGCCAGCAGCCAAGAACTTACGGGGACAGCATACAATGAGCAGTTCTTC. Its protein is CASSQELTGTAYNEQFF.

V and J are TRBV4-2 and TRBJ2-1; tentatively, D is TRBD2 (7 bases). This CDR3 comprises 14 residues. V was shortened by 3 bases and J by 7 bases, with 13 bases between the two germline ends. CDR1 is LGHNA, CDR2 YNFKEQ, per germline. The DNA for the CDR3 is TGTGCCAGCAGCCACCGAAGGGGGGGTAATGAGCAGTTCTTC. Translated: CASSHRRGGNEQFF.

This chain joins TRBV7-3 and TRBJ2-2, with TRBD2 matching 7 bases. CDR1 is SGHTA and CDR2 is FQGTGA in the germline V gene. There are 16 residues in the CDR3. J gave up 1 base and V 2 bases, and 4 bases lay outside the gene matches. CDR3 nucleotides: TGTGCCAGCAGCTTACGGGGAGGGCTGAACACCGGGGAGCTGTTTTTT. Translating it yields CASSLRGGLNTGELFF.

CDR3: CASSRTDTTYEQYF. In nucleotides, the CDR3 is TGTGCCAGCTCACGCACGGACACCACCTACGAGCAGTACTTC. V gene TRBV18 combines with J gene TRBJ2-7; D is possibly TRBD1 (5 bases). CDR1 and CDR2 from the germline V gene are KGHSH and LQKENI. The CDR3 is made up of 14 amino acids. The V and J ends lost 4 bases and 2 bases respectively, with 12 bases between them.

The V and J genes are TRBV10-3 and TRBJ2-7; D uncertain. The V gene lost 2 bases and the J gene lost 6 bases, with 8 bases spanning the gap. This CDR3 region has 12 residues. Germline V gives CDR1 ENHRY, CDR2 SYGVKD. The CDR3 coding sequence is TGTGCCATCAGTGAGATCTCGGGCGAGCAGTACTTC. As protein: CAISEISGEQYF.

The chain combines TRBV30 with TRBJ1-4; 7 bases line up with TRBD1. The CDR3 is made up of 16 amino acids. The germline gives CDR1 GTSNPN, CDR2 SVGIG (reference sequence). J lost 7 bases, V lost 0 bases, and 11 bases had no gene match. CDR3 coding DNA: TGTGCCTGGAGTGTACGCTTCCGACAGGGAATTGAAAAACTGTTTTTT. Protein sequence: CAWSVRFRQGIEKLFF.

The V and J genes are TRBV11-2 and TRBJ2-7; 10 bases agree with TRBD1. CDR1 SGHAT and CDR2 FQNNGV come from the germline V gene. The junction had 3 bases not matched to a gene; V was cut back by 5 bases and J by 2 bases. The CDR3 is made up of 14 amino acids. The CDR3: CASSHGQGAYEQYF. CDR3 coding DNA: TGTGCCAGCAGCCACGGACAGGGGGCCTACGAGCAGTACTTC.

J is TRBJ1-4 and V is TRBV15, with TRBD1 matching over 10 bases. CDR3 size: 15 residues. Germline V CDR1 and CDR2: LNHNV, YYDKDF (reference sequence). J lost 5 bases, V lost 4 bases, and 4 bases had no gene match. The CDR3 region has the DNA TGTGCCACCAGCACCTGGACAGGGGGAAATGAAAAACTGTTTTTT. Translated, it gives CATSTWTGGNEKLFF.

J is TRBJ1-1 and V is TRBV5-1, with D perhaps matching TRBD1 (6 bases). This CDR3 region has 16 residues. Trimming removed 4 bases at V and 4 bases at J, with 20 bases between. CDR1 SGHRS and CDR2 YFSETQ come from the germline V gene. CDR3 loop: CASSPSGGRGVTEAFF. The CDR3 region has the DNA TGCGCCAGCAGCCCCTCGGGGGGGCGCGGTGTCACTGAAGCTTTCTTT.

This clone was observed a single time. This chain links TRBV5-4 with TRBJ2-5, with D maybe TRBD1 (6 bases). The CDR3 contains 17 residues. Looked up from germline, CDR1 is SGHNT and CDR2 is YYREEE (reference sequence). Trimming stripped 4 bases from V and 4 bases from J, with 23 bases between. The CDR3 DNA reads TGTGCCAGCAGCCCTACCCCGGGACACCTGGTAGGAGAGACCCAGTACTTC. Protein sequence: CASSPTPGHLVGETQYF.

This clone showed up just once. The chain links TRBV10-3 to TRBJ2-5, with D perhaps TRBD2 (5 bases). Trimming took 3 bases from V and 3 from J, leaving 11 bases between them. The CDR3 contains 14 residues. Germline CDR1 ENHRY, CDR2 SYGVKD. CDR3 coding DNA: TGTGCCATCAGTGAAGAGGACTCCGAAGAGACCCAGTACTTC. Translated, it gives CAISEEDSEETQYF.

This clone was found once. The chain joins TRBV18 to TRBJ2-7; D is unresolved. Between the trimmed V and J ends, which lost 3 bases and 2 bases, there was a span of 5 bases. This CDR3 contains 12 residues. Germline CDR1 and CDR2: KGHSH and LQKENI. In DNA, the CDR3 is TGTGCCAGCTCACCTGAGACCTACGAGCAGTACTTC. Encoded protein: CASSPETYEQYF.

The CDR3 region has the DNA TGTGCCAGCAGTAGAAATAGCGGGGCCCCGGGGACCGGGGAGCTGTTTTTT. As protein: CASSRNSGAPGTGELFF. The V call is TRBV6-2 or TRBV6-3, the J call TRBJ2-2; TRBD2 matches 8 bases. CDR3 size: 17 residues. Germline loops: CDR1 MNHEY, CDR2 SVGEGT. The V gene end was trimmed by 5 bases and the J gene end by 5 bases; junction bases not matched to a gene: 13.

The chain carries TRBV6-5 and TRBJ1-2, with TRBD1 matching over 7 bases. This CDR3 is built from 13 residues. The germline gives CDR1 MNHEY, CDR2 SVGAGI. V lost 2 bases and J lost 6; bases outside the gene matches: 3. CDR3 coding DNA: TGTGCCAGCAGTTACGACAGGGCTAATGGCTACACCTTC. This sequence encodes CASSYDRANGYTF.

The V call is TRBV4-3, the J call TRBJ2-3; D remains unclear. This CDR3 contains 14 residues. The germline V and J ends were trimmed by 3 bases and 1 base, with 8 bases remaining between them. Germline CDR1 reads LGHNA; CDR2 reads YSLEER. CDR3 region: CASSQGSRTDTQYF. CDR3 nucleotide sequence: TGCGCCAGCAGCCAGGGCTCCCGCACAGATACGCAGTATTTT.

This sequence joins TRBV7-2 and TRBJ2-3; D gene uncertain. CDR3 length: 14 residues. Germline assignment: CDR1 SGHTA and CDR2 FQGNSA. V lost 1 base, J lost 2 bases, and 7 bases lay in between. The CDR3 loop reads CASSLGAFTDTQYF. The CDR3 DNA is TGTGCCAGCAGCTTAGGGGCGTTCACAGATACGCAGTATTTT.

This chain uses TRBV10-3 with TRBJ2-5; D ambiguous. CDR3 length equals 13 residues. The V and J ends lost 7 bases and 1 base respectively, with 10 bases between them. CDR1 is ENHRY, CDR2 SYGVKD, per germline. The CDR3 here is CAITAGSQETQYF. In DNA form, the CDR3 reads TGTGCCATCACCGCCGGGTCCCAAGAGACCCAGTACTTC.

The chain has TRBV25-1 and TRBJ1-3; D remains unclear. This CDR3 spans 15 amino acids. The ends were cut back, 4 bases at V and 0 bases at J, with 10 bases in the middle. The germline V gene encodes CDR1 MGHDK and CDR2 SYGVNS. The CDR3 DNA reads TGTGCCAGCAGTGCCACTAGGACCTCTGGAAACACCATATATTTT. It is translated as CASSATRTSGNTIYF.

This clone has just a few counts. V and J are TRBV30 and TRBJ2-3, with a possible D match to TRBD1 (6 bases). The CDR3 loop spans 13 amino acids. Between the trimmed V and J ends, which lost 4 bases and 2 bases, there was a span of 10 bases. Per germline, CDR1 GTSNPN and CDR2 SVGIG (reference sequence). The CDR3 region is CAWTQGNTDTQYF. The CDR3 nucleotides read TGTGCCTGGACTCAGGGGAACACAGATACGCAGTATTTT.

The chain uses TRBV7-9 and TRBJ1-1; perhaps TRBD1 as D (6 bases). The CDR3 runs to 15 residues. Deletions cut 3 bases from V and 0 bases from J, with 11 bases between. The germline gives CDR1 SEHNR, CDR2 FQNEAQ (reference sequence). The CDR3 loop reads CASSFLQGVNTEAFF. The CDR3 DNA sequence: TGTGCCAGCAGCTTCCTACAGGGTGTGAACACTGAAGCTTTCTTT.

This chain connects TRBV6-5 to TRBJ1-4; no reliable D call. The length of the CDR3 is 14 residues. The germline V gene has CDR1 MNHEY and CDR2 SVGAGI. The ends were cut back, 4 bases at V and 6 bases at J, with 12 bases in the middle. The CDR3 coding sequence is TGTGCCAGCAGTTGGACCGGCGGGGATGAAAAACTGTTTTTT. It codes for CASSWTGGDEKLFF.

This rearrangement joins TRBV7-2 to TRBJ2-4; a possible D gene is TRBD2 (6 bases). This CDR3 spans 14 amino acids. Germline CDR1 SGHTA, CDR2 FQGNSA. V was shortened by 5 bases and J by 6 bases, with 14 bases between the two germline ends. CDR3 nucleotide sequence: TGTGCCAGCAGCACCCGGGGAGGAGGAAACATTCAGTACTTC. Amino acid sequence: CASSTRGGGNIQYF.

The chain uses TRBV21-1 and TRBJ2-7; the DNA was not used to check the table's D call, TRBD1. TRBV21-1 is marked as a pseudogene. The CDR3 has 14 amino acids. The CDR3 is CASSFRDRRREQYF. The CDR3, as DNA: TGTGCCAGCAGCTTCCGGGACAGGCGGAGGGAGCAGTACTTC.

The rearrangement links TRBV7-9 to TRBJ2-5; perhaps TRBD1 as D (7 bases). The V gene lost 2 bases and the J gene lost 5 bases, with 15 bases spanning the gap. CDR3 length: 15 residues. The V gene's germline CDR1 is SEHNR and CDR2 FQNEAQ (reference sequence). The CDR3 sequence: CASSLLGRGDETQYF. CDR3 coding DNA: TGTGCCAGCAGCTTATTGGGCAGGGGGGACGAGACCCAGTACTTC.